The 27 T cell receptor beta chains listed next were all sequenced from one sample in a study of blood T cell repertoires in COVID-19. Assay: immunoSEQ multiplex PCR; the TCRdb copy retains only in-frame clones and omits some. In the table there are over 150,000 clones, 80% to 85% of which are singletons. Sequenced material: peripheral blood. These receptors all stem from a woman between 35 and 50 years old with COVID-19, enrolled during active disease.

The rearrangement links TRBV7-2 to TRBJ2-1, with 7 positions matching TRBD1. The CDR3 spans 15 residues. The germline CDR1 and CDR2 sequences are SGHTA and FQGNSA. Unmatched junction bases numbered 7, after V lost 5 bases and J lost 3 bases. CDR3 residues: CASSRRRGYYNEQFF. The CDR3, as DNA: TGTGCCAGCAGCCGGCGCAGGGGGTACTACAATGAGCAGTTCTTC.

The gene calls are TRBV24-1 and TRBJ1-1; weak D call: TRBD1 (6 bases). V was trimmed by 3 bases and J by 6 bases, leaving 10 bases between them. The germline V gene encodes CDR1 KGHDR and CDR2 SFDVKD. The CDR3 is 13 amino acids. CDR3: CATSDPGAPEAFF. The CDR3 DNA reads TGTGCCACCAGTGATCCAGGGGCCCCTGAAGCTTTCTTT.

The chain links TRBV5-1 to TRBJ2-7; TRBD2 aligns across 7 bases. V trimming: 4 bases; J trimming: 7 bases; junction bases outside the gene matches: 14. CDR3 length equals 15 residues. Germline V gene sequence: CDR1 SGHRS, CDR2 YFSETQ. The CDR3 nucleotides are TGCGCCAGCAGCCTCGGGGGGACTACAGCACTGGAGCAGTACTTC. This sequence encodes CASSLGGTTALEQYF. Variable domain in full (rest from reference TRBV5-1 and TRBJ2-7): KAGVTQTPRYLIKTRGQQVTLSCSPISGHRSVSWYQQTPGQGLQFLFEYFSETQRNKGNFPGRFSGRQFSNSRSEMNVSTLELGDSALYLCASSLGGTTALEQYFGPGTRLTVT.

The chain employs TRBV6-4 and TRBJ2-1, with TRBD2 matching over 8 bases. Germline CDR1 is MRHNA and CDR2 is SNTAGT. After removal of 3 bases from V and 12 bases from J, the junction contained 1 base not matched to a gene. The CDR3 is made up of 11 amino acids. The CDR3 DNA is TGTGCCAGCAGTGAACGGGGGGGGCAGTTCTTC. Its translation: CASSERGGQFF.

V gene TRBV5-1 combines with J gene TRBJ1-2; 7 positions match TRBD1. Germline lookup yields CDR1 SGHRS and CDR2 YFSETQ. The trim removed 0 bases at V and 8 bases at J, leaving 7 bases unmatched. This CDR3 has 14 residues. Here the CDR3 reads CASSLDRTGRGYTF. The CDR3 bases are TGCGCCAGCAGCTTGGATAGGACAGGTCGGGGCTACACCTTC.

The chain employs TRBV13 and TRBJ1-2; no clear D. The CDR3 contains 15 residues. The germline gives CDR1 PRHDT, CDR2 FYEKMQ (reference sequence). V lost 5 bases and J lost 8, with 21 bases in between. The CDR3 loop is CASSPRFGGSKGYTF. CDR3 sequence (DNA): TGTGCCAGCAGCCCACGCTTCGGAGGGAGCAAGGGCTACACCTTC.

The CDR3 bases are TGTGCCAGCAGCTCCCAAGGGGGCGCGGATGGCTACACCTTC. This encodes CASSSQGGADGYTF. The V call is TRBV7-9, the J call TRBJ1-2, with 7 positions matching TRBD1. The CDR3 totals 14 residues. V gave up 4 bases and J gave up 6 bases; unmatched junction bases: 8. Germline V CDR1 and CDR2: SEHNR, FQNEAQ (reference sequence).

The genes are TRBV4-1 and TRBJ1-2; 7 bases match TRBD1. The germline V gene has CDR1 MGHRA and CDR2 YSYEKL. Trimming cost V 1 base and J 8 bases; bases outside gene matches: 7. CDR3 length: 14 residues. The DNA of the CDR3 is TGCGCCAGCAGCCAAGGACAGGGAAGATTGGGCTACACCTTC. Its protein product is CASSQGQGRLGYTF.

This clone was counted only a few times. The chain recombines TRBV19 with TRBJ1-1; 8 positions agree with TRBD1. The CDR3 spans 15 residues. With 6 bases clipped from V and 0 bases from J, the junction kept 6 bases outside the gene matches. From germline, CDR1 is LNHDA and CDR2 SQIVND (reference sequence). The CDR3 region has the DNA TGTGCCAGTAGATCGGACAGGGTCGTGAACACTGAAGCTTTCTTT. Its translation is CASRSDRVVNTEAFF. The full variable domain, its missing parts supplied by reference TRBV19 and TRBJ1-1, is DGGITQSPKYLFRKEGQNVTLSCEQNLNHDAMYWYRQDPGQGLRLIYYSQIVNDFQKGDIAEGYSVSREKKESFPLTVTSAQKNPTAFYLCASRSDRVVNTEAFFGQGTRLTVV.

The V call is TRBV14, the J call TRBJ2-2; tentatively, D is TRBD2 (6 bases). The germline CDR1 and CDR2 sequences are SGHDN and FVKESK. The CDR3 is 16 amino acids. Trimming removed 4 bases from V and 1 base from J, with 13 bases in between. The CDR3 nucleotides read TGTGCCAGCAGCCCAAGGGACTTACGGAACACCGGGGAGCTGTTTTTT. This sequence encodes CASSPRDLRNTGELFF.

The chain employs TRBV7-9 and TRBJ1-1; D ambiguous. V dropped 0 bases and J dropped 7 bases, with 9 bases sitting between them. The germline gives CDR1 SEHNR, CDR2 FQNEAQ (reference sequence). The CDR3 has 13 amino acids. CDR3 region: CASSLAPQNEAFF. CDR3 in DNA: TGTGCCAGCAGCTTAGCGCCACAGAATGAAGCTTTCTTT.

The chain couples TRBV7-8 to TRBJ1-1; a weak D match, TRBD1 (5 bases). V lost 0 bases and J 3 bases, leaving 11 bases between the germline ends. This CDR3 has 15 residues. From germline, CDR1 is SGHVS and CDR2 FQNEAQ. The CDR3 region has the DNA TGTGCCAGCAGCTTAGCGCGGGGACGGCACACTGAAGCTTTCTTT. It codes for CASSLARGRHTEAFF.

This clone was observed a single time. The chain uses TRBV7-3 and TRBJ1-3; D is possibly TRBD1 (6 bases). CDR3 size: 14 residues. Germline-derived CDR1 and CDR2 are SGHTA and FQGTGA. Trimming cost V 3 bases and J 3 bases, with 9 bases left between them. The CDR3 here is CASSFQGYGNTIYF. In DNA form, the CDR3 reads TGTGCCAGCAGCTTTCAGGGGTATGGAAACACCATATATTTT.

V usage is TRBV6-5 and J usage is TRBJ1-2, with D possibly being TRBD1 (5 bases). Looked up from germline, CDR1 is MNHEY and CDR2 is SVGAGI. The CDR3 sequence is 13 residues long. Between the trimmed V and J ends, which lost 6 bases and 1 base, there was a span of 9 bases. This CDR3 reads CASRPGLNYGYTF. Here the CDR3 DNA reads TGTGCCAGCAGGCCGGGACTTAACTATGGCTACACCTTC.

This clone was observed a handful of times. CDR3 in DNA: TGTGCCAGCAGCGGAGAGGACAGCCAAGAGACCCAGTACTTC. Its protein is CASSGEDSQETQYF. The V gene is TRBV11-2, the J gene TRBJ2-5, with D possibly being TRBD1 (6 bases). Trimming took off 5 bases at V and 1 base at J, with 11 bases between the two ends. Germline-derived CDR1 and CDR2 are SGHAT and FQNNGV. The length of the CDR3 is 14 residues.

The CDR3 DNA reads TGTGCCAGCAGCCCCAGACTCGCGGGCTATGGCTACACCTTC. Translation: CASSPRLAGYGYTF. The V and J genes are TRBV14 and TRBJ1-2; D unresolved. V dropped 4 bases and J dropped 4 bases, with 13 bases sitting between them. The CDR3 length is 14 residues. The germline V gene has CDR1 SGHDN and CDR2 FVKESK.

The chain employs TRBV3-1 (or the pseudogene TRBV3-2) and TRBJ2-5, with TRBD2 matching 10 bases. The CDR3 runs 19 residues. CDR1 LGHDT and CDR2 YNNKEL come from the germline V gene (reference sequence). The V segment lost 0 bases and the J segment 5 bases; nucleotides outside the gene matches: 15. The chain's CDR3 is CASSQDFVPSGGLRETQYF. CDR3 DNA sequence: TGTGCCAGCAGCCAAGATTTTGTGCCTAGCGGGGGCCTCAGGGAGACCCAGTACTTC.

V usage is TRBV18 and J usage is TRBJ1-1; TRBD1 aligns across 7 bases. The length of the CDR3 is 15 residues. The V gene end was trimmed by 3 bases and the J gene end by 0 bases; junction bases not matched to a gene: 4. The germline V gene encodes CDR1 KGHSH and CDR2 LQKENI. CDR3 DNA: TGTGCCAGCTCACCTCCGGGACAGATGAACACTGAAGCTTTCTTT. Amino acids: CASSPPGQMNTEAFF.

J is TRBJ1-2 and V is TRBV27; the D gene is possibly TRBD1 (6 bases). V shed 6 bases and J shed 6 bases, with 14 bases lying between them. The CDR3 loop spans 13 amino acids. Germline values: CDR1 MNHEY, CDR2 SMNVEV (reference sequence). The CDR3, as DNA: TGTGCCAGCAGGGGCAGGGGAGCGGATGGCTACACCTTC. Translated: CASRGRGADGYTF.

V usage is TRBV5-1 and J usage is TRBJ1-1; D unclear. The germline CDR1 and CDR2 sequences are SGHRS and YFSETQ. The CDR3 sequence is 13 residues long. Trimming pared 4 bases from V and 0 bases from J, leaving 7 bases between. The CDR3 region has the DNA TGCGCCAGCAGCCCTGACTTGAACACTGAAGCTTTCTTT. This translates into CASSPDLNTEAFF.

The V call is TRBV5-1, the J call TRBJ2-5; 8 bases are shared with TRBD2. The CDR3 runs to 15 residues. The germline V gene has CDR1 SGHRS and CDR2 YFSETQ. V gave up 2 bases and J gave up 5 bases; unmatched junction bases: 8. The CDR3 DNA reads as TGCGCCAGCAGCTTACAGCGGGGGCCAGGGGAGACCCAGTACTTC. It yields the protein CASSLQRGPGETQYF.

Details on this clone: The same CDR3 also results from other DNA sequences found in this sample. The J gene is TRBJ2-2, the V gene TRBV27; D ambiguous. This CDR3 is built from 13 residues. Germline CDR1 MNHEY, CDR2 SMNVEV (reference sequence). Trimming took 3 bases from V and 1 from J, leaving 3 bases between them. This CDR3 is CASSFLNTGELFF. CDR3 nucleotide sequence: TGTGCCAGCAGTTTCCTGAACACCGGGGAGCTGTTTTTT.

The rearrangement uses TRBV5-6 and TRBJ2-7; possible D gene TRBD2, 5 bases. V lost 2 bases and J 0 bases, leaving 9 bases between the germline ends. The CDR3 sequence is 14 residues long. CDR1 is SGHDT and CDR2 is YYEEEE in the germline V gene. DNA of the CDR3: TGTGCCAGCAGCTTCGGCGGGTCCTCCTACGAGCAGTACTTC. This encodes CASSFGGSSYEQYF. The full variable domain, completed using reference TRBV5-6 and TRBJ2-7, is DAGVTQSPTHLIKTRGQQVTLRCSPKSGHDTVSWYQQALGQGPQFIFQYYEEEERQRGNFPDRFSGHQFPNYSSELNVNALLLGDSALYLCASSFGGSSYEQYFGPGTRLTVT.

There are a few counts of this clone. This chain links TRBV6-5 with TRBJ1-6, with 7 positions matching TRBD1. V was pared by 6 bases and J by 10 bases, with 6 bases of the junction left unmatched. Germline lookup yields CDR1 MNHEY and CDR2 SVGAGI. The CDR3 runs to 13 residues. This CDR3 is CASRGQGESPLHF. The DNA of the CDR3 is TGTGCCAGCAGGGGGCAGGGGGAATCACCCCTCCACTTT.

The genes are TRBV7-2 and TRBJ2-7, with a tentative D call TRBD2 (6 bases). The V and J ends lost 5 bases and 7 bases respectively, with 21 bases between them. Germline CDR1 and CDR2: SGHTA and FQGNSA. This CDR3 comprises 15 residues. In DNA form, the CDR3 reads TGTGCCAGCAGCCTGCAGAGACCCGGCGCGGGGGAGCAGTACTTC. It encodes CASSLQRPGAGEQYF.

This chain links TRBV7-9 with TRBJ2-1; 7 nucleotides align to TRBD2. Germline loops: CDR1 SEHNR, CDR2 FQNEAQ (reference sequence). This CDR3 has 12 residues. J was trimmed by 9 bases and V by 5 bases; bases with no gene match: 4. Written as DNA, the CDR3 is TGTGCCAGCAGCCTCCCGGGGGGTGAGCAGTTCTTC. It yields the protein CASSLPGGEQFF.

V usage is TRBV4-2 and J usage is TRBJ1-5, with D maybe TRBD1 (5 bases). Trimming left V 4 bases short and J 3 bases short, with 16 bases between. CDR1 and CDR2 (germline): LGHNA, YNFKEQ. The CDR3 contains 16 residues. The CDR3 nucleotides read TGTGCCAGCAGCCTTGGCTGGGGGGACGACAATCAGCCCCAGCATTTT. Its protein product is CASSLGWGDDNQPQHF.